This T cell receptor (beta chain) was obtained from a study of cytomegalovirus exposure and HLA in healthy donors. Study-wide results and limits: What a later analysis showed was that several of the most significant clusters appeared linked to common viral pathogens.

With regard to this clone: Its target is unknown.

Primers for the PCR totalled 60 Vbeta and 13 Jbeta. TCRdb keeps only in-frame clones here, not all; method: immunoSEQ multiplex PCR. The data contain some 210,000 clones, 75% to 80% of them singletons. This CDR3 region has 14 residues. V gave up 7 bases and J gave up 5 bases; unmatched junction bases: 8. The V gene's germline CDR1 is SQVTM and CDR2 ANQGSEA. This TCR was sampled from a woman aged 25 to 39 in good health and CMV-seropositive. The V and J genes are TRBV29-1 and TRBJ2-1; 10 nucleotides line up with TRBD1. Sequencing input: PBMCs. CDR3 protein: CSAPGTGANNEQFF. DNA for the CDR3: TGCAGCGCCCCTGGGACAGGGGCGAACAATGAGCAGTTCTTC.